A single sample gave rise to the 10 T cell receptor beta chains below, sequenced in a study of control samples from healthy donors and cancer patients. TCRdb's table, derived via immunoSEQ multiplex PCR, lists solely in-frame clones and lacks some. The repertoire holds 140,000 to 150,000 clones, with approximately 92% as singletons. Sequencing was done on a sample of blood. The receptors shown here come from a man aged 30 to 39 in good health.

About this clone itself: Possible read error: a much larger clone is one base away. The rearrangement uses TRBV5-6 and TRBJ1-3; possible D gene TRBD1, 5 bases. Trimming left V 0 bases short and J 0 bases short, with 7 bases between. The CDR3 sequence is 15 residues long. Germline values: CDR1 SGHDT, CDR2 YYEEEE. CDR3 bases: TGTGCCAGCAGCTTGGCTGGGGGCTCTGGAAACACCATATATTTT. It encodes CASSLAGGSGNTIYF.

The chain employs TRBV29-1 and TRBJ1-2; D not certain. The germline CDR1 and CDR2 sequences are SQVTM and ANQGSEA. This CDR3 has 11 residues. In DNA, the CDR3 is TGCAGTTACACAGCGGGCCCCGGCTACACCTTC. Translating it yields CSYTAGPGYTF.

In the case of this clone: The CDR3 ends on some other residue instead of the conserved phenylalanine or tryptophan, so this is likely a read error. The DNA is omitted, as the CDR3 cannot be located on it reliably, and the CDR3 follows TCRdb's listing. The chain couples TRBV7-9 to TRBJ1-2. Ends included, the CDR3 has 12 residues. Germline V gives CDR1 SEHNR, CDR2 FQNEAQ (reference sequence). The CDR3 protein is CASSLDFLLHGR.

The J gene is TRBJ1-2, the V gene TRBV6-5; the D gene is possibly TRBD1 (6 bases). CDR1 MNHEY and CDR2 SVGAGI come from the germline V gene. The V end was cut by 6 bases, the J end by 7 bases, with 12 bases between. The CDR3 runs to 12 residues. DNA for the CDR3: TGTGCCAGCAGCTCCTCGGGGGCTGGCTACACCTTC. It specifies CASSSSGAGYTF.

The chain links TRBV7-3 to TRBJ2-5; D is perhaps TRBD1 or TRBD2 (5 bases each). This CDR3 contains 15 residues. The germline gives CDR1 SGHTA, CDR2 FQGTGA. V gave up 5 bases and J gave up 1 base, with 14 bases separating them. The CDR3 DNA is TGTGCCAGCAGCCAAAATGGGGGACCCCAAGAGACCCAGTACTTC. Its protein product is CASSQNGGPQETQYF.

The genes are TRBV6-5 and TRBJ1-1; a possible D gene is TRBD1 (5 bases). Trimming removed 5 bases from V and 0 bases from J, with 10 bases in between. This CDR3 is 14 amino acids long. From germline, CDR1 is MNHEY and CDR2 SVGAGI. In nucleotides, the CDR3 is TGTGCCAGCAGTCAGGACACCTTGAACACTGAAGCTTTCTTT. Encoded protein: CASSQDTLNTEAFF.

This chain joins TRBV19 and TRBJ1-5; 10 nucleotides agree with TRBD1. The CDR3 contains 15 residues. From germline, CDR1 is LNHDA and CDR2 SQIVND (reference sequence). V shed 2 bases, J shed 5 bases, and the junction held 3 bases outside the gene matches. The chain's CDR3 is CASSIMGTGDQPQHF. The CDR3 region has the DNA TGTGCCAGTAGTATAATGGGGACAGGGGATCAGCCCCAGCATTTT.

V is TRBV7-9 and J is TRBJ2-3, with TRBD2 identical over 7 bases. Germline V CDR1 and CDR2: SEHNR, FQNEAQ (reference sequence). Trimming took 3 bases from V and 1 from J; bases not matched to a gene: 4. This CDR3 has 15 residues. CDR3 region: CASSFRDYRTDTQYF. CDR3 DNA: TGTGCCAGCAGCTTCCGGGACTACCGCACAGATACGCAGTATTTT.

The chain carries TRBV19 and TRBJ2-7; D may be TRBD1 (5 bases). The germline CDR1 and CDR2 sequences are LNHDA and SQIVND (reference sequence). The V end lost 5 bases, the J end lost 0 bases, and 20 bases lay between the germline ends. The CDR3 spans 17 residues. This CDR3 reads CASSPGLGASFSYEQYF. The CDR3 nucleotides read TGTGCCAGTAGTCCGGGCTTAGGGGCAAGCTTCTCCTACGAGCAGTACTTC.

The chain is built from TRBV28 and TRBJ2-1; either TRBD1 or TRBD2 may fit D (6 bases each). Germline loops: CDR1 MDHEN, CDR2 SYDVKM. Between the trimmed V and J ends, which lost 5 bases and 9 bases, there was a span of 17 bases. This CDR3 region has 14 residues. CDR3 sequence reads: CASSPRQEGVEQFF. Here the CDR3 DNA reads TGTGCCAGCAGTCCTCGACAGGAGGGTGTTGAGCAGTTCTTC.